This is a list of T cell receptor beta chains from one sample in a study of radiotherapy plus CTLA-4 blockade in lung cancer. Profiling relied on immunoSEQ multiplex PCR, and the TCRdb table lists in-frame clones only, not all of them. The sample records fewer than 55,000 clones, approximately 84% being singletons. Specimen: peripheral blood, collected from a patient treated with radiotherapy plus ipilimumab. Receptors were obtained from a human donor with non-small cell lung cancer whose response to radiotherapy plus ipilimumab could not be evaluated. Each CDR3 is given with its conserved first and last residue. Each record gives: clone size, V gene, J gene, D gene, CDR3 DNA, CDR3 protein. A D gene is named only where the DNA matches it firmly. Size is omitted from some rows. Given values are once, few, many or a class for expanded clones.

size: .; V: TRBV21-1; J: TRBJ2-6; D: .; DNA: TGTGCCAGCAGCAAAGAAGTTTGGGGGAGGGCCGATCGTGGGGCCAACGTCCTGACTTTC; CDR3: CASSKEVWGRADRGANVLTF
size: .; V: TRBV28; J: TRBJ2-3; D: .; DNA: TGTGCCAGCAGCCCTCTCGGGTTGGCAGATACGCAGTATTTT; CDR3: CASSPLGLADTQYF
size: .; V: TRBV28; J: TRBJ2-2; D: TRBD1; DNA: TGTGCCAGCAGTTTATATTTCGGGAAGGGACAGGGGGCTAAGGGGGAGCTGTTTTTT; CDR3: CASSLYFGKGQGAKGELFF
size: .; V: TRBV18; J: TRBJ1-1; D: .; DNA: TGTGCCAGCAAAAACGGGATCCAAGAAGAAGCTTTCTTT; CDR3: CASKNGIQEEAFF
size: .; V: TRBV4-3; J: TRBJ2-1; D: TRBD2; DNA: TGCGCCAGCAGCCAAGAAGGTCCAGCGGGAGTGCGGAATGAGCAGTTCTTC; CDR3: CASSQEGPAGVRNEQFF
size: .; V: TRBV28; J: TRBJ1-2; D: .; DNA: TGTGCCAGCAGTTTCACAGGCCTCTACTATGGCTACACCTTC; CDR3: CASSFTGLYYGYTF
size: .; V: TRBV7-6; J: TRBJ2-7; D: TRBD2; DNA: TGTGCCAGCAGCCCGCGTACAGCGGGAGGCGGGTACGAGCAGTACTTC; CDR3: CASSPRTAGGGYEQYF
size: .; V: TRBV11-2; J: TRBJ1-1; D: .; DNA: TGTGCCAGCAGCTTAGGGGACTTAAAGAACACTGAAGCTTTCTTT; CDR3: CASSLGDLKNTEAFF
size: few; V: TRBV5-1; J: TRBJ2-1; D: TRBD2; DNA: TGCGCCAGCAGCTTGGAACTAGCGGGAGGAGACGAGCAGTTCTTC; CDR3: CASSLELAGGDEQFF
size: .; V: TRBV7-2; J: TRBJ2-7; D: .; DNA: TGTGCCAGCAGCTACACAGCCTACGAGCAGTACTTC; CDR3: CASSYTAYEQYF
size: .; V: TRBV25-1; J: TRBJ1-2; D: TRBD1; DNA: TGTGCCAGCAGTGAGCTCTCCCCACAGGGGACTGACTATGGCTACACCTTC; CDR3: CASSELSPQGTDYGYTF
size: .; V: TRBV7-3; J: TRBJ2-3; D: TRBD2; DNA: TGTGCCAGCAGCTTAGGGCTAGCGGGGAGCACAGATACGCAGTATTTT; CDR3: CASSLGLAGSTDTQYF
size: .; V: TRBV28; J: TRBJ2-7; D: .; DNA: TGTGCCAGCAGTTTAAGGACAGCTCCCTACGAGCAGTACTTC; CDR3: CASSLRTAPYEQYF
size: .; V: TRBV28; J: TRBJ1-3; D: .; DNA: TGTGCCAGCAGCGTCGGAAACACCATATATTTT; CDR3: CASSVGNTIYF
size: .; V: TRBV14; J: TRBJ2-2; D: .; DNA: TGTGCCAGCAGCCAAGGAGGGCCGAACACCGGGGAGCTGTTTTTT; CDR3: CASSQGGPNTGELFF
size: .; V: TRBV5-4; J: TRBJ1-4; D: .; DNA: TGTGCCAGCAGCTCACAGGGTGTTGACGAAAAACTGTTTTTT; CDR3: CASSSQGVDEKLFF
size: .; V: TRBV27; J: TRBJ2-7; D: TRBD2; DNA: TGTGCCAGCAGTTGGACTAGCGGGTACGAGCAGTACTTC; CDR3: CASSWTSGYEQYF
size: .; V: TRBV30; J: TRBJ2-7; D: TRBD1; DNA: TGTGCCTACAGGGGGAACGGGCCCTACGAGCAGTACTTC; CDR3: CAYRGNGPYEQYF
size: .; V: TRBV19; J: TRBJ1-2; D: TRBD1; DNA: TGTGCCAGTACCCCGGACAGGGTTCAGGGCTACACCTTC; CDR3: CASTPDRVQGYTF
size: .; V: TRBV14; J: TRBJ1-2; D: TRBD1; DNA: TGTGCCAGCAGCCAATCATGGGGACAGGGGCATGGCTACACCTTC; CDR3: CASSQSWGQGHGYTF
size: few; V: TRBV28; J: TRBJ2-7; D: TRBD1; DNA: TGTGCCAGCAGCATAGGTTCAGGGGGCTTGTCCTACGAGCAGTACTTC; CDR3: CASSIGSGGLSYEQYF
size: .; V: TRBV5-1; J: TRBJ1-1; D: .; DNA: TGCGCCAGCAGCTTGGGAGCGGGGTGGGACACTGAAGCTTTCTTT; CDR3: CASSLGAGWDTEAFF
size: .; V: TRBV11-2; J: TRBJ2-5; D: TRBD2; DNA: TGTGCCAGCAGCCAGCCTAGCGGTCTCAGAAGGGAGCAGTACTTC; CDR3: CASSQPSGLRREQYF
size: .; V: TRBV27; J: TRBJ2-3; D: .; DNA: TGTGCCAGCAGTTTGGGGCACCGCGATACGCAGTATTTT; CDR3: CASSLGHRDTQYF
size: .; V: TRBV10-3; J: TRBJ1-1; D: .; DNA: TGTGCCATCAGCCTTGTAGGTGGGGCTGACACTGAAGCTTTCTTT; CDR3: CAISLVGGADTEAFF
size: .; V: TRBV7-9; J: TRBJ1-1; D: .; DNA: TGTGCCAGCAGTCCAGGGATGAACACTGAAGCTTTCTTT; CDR3: CASSPGMNTEAFF
size: .; V: TRBV29-1; J: TRBJ2-2; D: .; DNA: TGCAGCGTACGACGGAGGGACACCGGGGAGCTGTTTTTT; CDR3: CSVRRRDTGELFF